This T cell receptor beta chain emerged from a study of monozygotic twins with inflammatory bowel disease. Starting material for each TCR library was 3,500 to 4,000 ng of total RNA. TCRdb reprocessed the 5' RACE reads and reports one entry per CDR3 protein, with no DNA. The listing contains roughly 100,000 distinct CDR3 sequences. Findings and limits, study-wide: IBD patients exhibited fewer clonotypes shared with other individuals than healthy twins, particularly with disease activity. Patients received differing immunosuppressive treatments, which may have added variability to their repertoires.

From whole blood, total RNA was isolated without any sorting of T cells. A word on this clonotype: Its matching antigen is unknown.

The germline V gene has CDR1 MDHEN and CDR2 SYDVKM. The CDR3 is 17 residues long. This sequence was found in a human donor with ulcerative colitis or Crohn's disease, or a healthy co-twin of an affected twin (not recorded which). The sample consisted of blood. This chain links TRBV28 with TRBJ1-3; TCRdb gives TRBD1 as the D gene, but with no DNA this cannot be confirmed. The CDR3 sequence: CASSLFWGSSSGNTIYF.